The clone carrying this T cell receptor beta chain appeared many times. This sample was taken from a study of blood T cells in healthy people across ages. The CDR3 spans 15 residues. Germline V gene lookup returns CDR1 MNHEY and CDR2 SMNVEV (reference sequence). Trimming took 6 bases from V and 3 from J; bases not matched to a gene: 8. A second PCR of 7 to 11 cycles used a sample-barcoded 5' primer and a J-beta primer mix. TCRdb re-analysed the 5' RACE reads in MiXCR, keeping a single row per CDR3 protein. The sample lists 1.5 million to 2 million distinct CDR3 sequences, roughly 28% occurring once. The V call is TRBV27, the J call TRBJ2-7; TRBD1 agrees at 10 bases. Source material: blood. This TCR was recovered from a woman in her twenties or thirties in good health. The CDR3 region is CASSQDRGLDYEQYF. CDR3 DNA: TGTGCCAGCAGCCAAGACAGGGGGCTGGACTACGAGCAGTACTTC.